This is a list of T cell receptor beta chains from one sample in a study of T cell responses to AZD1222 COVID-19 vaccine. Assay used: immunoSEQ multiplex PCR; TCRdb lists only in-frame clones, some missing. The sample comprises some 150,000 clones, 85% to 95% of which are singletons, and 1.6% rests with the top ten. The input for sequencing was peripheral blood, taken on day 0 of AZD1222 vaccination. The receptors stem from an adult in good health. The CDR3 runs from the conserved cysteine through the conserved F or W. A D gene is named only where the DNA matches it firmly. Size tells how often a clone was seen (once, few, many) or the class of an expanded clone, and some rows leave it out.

CDR3 protein: CASSSTGHTDTQYF
CDR3 DNA: TGTGCCAGCAGTTCGACGGGACACACAGATACGCAGTATTTT
D gene: -
CDR3 length: 14
V gene: TRBV6-2/TRBV6-3
clone size: -
J gene: TRBJ2-3

CDR3 protein: CASSLPGNYGYTF
CDR3 DNA: TGTGCCAGCAGCTTACCAGGGAACTATGGCTACACCTTC
D gene: -
CDR3 length: 13
V gene: TRBV5-4
clone size: once
J gene: TRBJ1-2

CDR3 protein: CATSDPLSYEQYF
CDR3 DNA: TGTGCCACCAGTGATCCCCTCTCCTACGAGCAGTACTTC
D gene: -
CDR3 length: 13
V gene: TRBV24-1
clone size: -
J gene: TRBJ2-7

CDR3 protein: CASSASGTGGTGYTF
CDR3 DNA: TGCGCCAGCAGCGCATCCGGGACAGGGGGTACTGGCTACACCTTC
D gene: TRBD1
CDR3 length: 15
V gene: TRBV5-1
clone size: -
J gene: TRBJ1-2

CDR3 protein: CASSHADRAEQYF
CDR3 DNA: TGTGCCAGCAGCCATGCCGACAGGGCCGAGCAGTACTTC
D gene: TRBD1
CDR3 length: 13
V gene: TRBV3-1/TRBV3-2
clone size: -
J gene: TRBJ2-7

CDR3 protein: CASSLDRVDQPQHF
CDR3 DNA: TGCGCCAGCAGCCTCGACAGGGTTGATCAGCCCCAGCATTTT
D gene: TRBD1
CDR3 length: 14
V gene: TRBV5-1
clone size: -
J gene: TRBJ1-5

CDR3 protein: CASSLDGGVTEAFF
CDR3 DNA: TGTGCCAGCAGCTTAGATGGGGGGGTCACTGAAGCTTTCTTT
D gene: -
CDR3 length: 14
V gene: TRBV11-2
clone size: few
J gene: TRBJ1-1

CDR3 protein: CASSQDRDRDRANYGYTF
CDR3 DNA: TGTGCCAGCAGCCAAGATCGGGACAGGGACCGAGCTAACTATGGCTACACCTTC
D gene: TRBD1
CDR3 length: 18
V gene: TRBV14
clone size: -
J gene: TRBJ1-2

CDR3 protein: CASSYEDRAEAFF
CDR3 DNA: TGTGCCAGCAGTTACGAGGACAGGGCAGAAGCTTTCTTT
D gene: TRBD1
CDR3 length: 13
V gene: TRBV6-2/TRBV6-3
clone size: -
J gene: TRBJ1-1

CDR3 protein: CASSQRTLRQYF
CDR3 DNA: TGTGCCAGCAGCCAGCGCACTCTTAGGCAGTACTTC
D gene: -
CDR3 length: 12
V gene: TRBV14
clone size: -
J gene: TRBJ2-7

CDR3 protein: CASGLGGGSAYNSPLHF
CDR3 DNA: TGTGCTAGTGGTTTGGGGGGAGGTAGCGCCTATAATTCACCCCTCCACTTT
D gene: -
CDR3 length: 17
V gene: TRBV12-5
clone size: -
J gene: TRBJ1-6

CDR3 protein: CASSLGGTRTTGELFF
CDR3 DNA: TGTGCCAGCAGCTTAGGGGGGACTAGGACCACCGGGGAGCTGTTTTTT
D gene: TRBD2
CDR3 length: 16
V gene: TRBV7-9
clone size: -
J gene: TRBJ2-2

CDR3 protein: CASSLGQGGNGVGQFF
CDR3 DNA: TGCGCCAGCAGCCTAGGACAGGGTGGTAATGGAGTGGGGCAGTTCTTC
D gene: TRBD1
CDR3 length: 16
V gene: TRBV5-1
clone size: -
J gene: TRBJ2-1

CDR3 protein: CASRPGTSNEQFF
CDR3 DNA: TGTGCCAGCAGACCCGGGACATCCAATGAGCAGTTCTTC
D gene: -
CDR3 length: 13
V gene: TRBV7-9
clone size: -
J gene: TRBJ2-1

CDR3 protein: CASSAGGSRRYTEAFF
CDR3 DNA: TGTGCCAGTAGTGCCGGCGGGAGCCGAAGGTACACTGAAGCTTTCTTT
D gene: -
CDR3 length: 16
V gene: TRBV19
clone size: -
J gene: TRBJ1-1

CDR3 protein: CASSWGLADTGELFF
CDR3 DNA: TGTGCCAGCAGCTGGGGACTAGCGGATACCGGGGAGCTGTTTTTT
D gene: TRBD2
CDR3 length: 15
V gene: TRBV11-3
clone size: once
J gene: TRBJ2-2

CDR3 protein: CAISEVGGQPQHF
CDR3 DNA: TGTGCCATCAGTGAGGTCGGGGGTCAGCCCCAGCATTTT
D gene: -
CDR3 length: 13
V gene: TRBV10-3
clone size: -
J gene: TRBJ1-5

CDR3 protein: CASSQGSRGGASDTQYF
CDR3 DNA: TGTGCCAGCAGCCAGGGGTCCCGCGGGGGGGCTTCAGATACGCAGTATTTT
D gene: TRBD2
CDR3 length: 17
V gene: TRBV4-2
clone size: -
J gene: TRBJ2-3

CDR3 protein: CASSPRGPDNTDTQYF
CDR3 DNA: TGTGCCAGCAGCCCACGGGGGCCCGACAACACAGATACGCAGTATTTT
D gene: -
CDR3 length: 16
V gene: TRBV3-1/TRBV3-2
clone size: -
J gene: TRBJ2-3

CDR3 protein: CAIRPLGLAGEIWTDTQYF
CDR3 DNA: TGTGCCATCAGGCCCCTGGGGCTAGCGGGGGAAATTTGGACAGATACGCAGTATTTT
D gene: TRBD2
CDR3 length: 19
V gene: TRBV10-3
clone size: -
J gene: TRBJ2-3

CDR3 protein: CASSSDPMGRGTDTQYF
CDR3 DNA: TGCGCCAGCAGTTCGGACCCGATGGGGCGGGGCACAGATACGCAGTATTTT
D gene: -
CDR3 length: 17
V gene: TRBV4-1
clone size: -
J gene: TRBJ2-3

CDR3 protein: CASSRLAGGPENEQFF
CDR3 DNA: TGTGCCAGCAGCAGACTAGCGGGAGGGCCTGAAAATGAGCAGTTCTTC
D gene: TRBD2
CDR3 length: 16
V gene: TRBV9
clone size: -
J gene: TRBJ2-1

CDR3 protein: CASSLSSVRVQPQHF
CDR3 DNA: TGTGCCAGCAGCTTGTCGAGTGTGAGGGTTCAGCCCCAGCATTTT
D gene: -
CDR3 length: 15
V gene: TRBV7-2
clone size: few
J gene: TRBJ1-5

CDR3 protein: CASSSYSNTGELFF
CDR3 DNA: TGTGCCAGCAGTTCCTATTCGAACACCGGGGAGCTGTTTTTT
D gene: -
CDR3 length: 14
V gene: TRBV6-5
clone size: -
J gene: TRBJ2-2

CDR3 protein: CASSGRDRDEQYF
CDR3 DNA: TGTGCCAGCAGCGGGAGGGACAGGGACGAGCAGTACTTC
D gene: -
CDR3 length: 13
V gene: TRBV6-6
clone size: -
J gene: TRBJ2-7

CDR3 protein: CAWSQGGADTQYF
CDR3 DNA: TGTGCCTGGAGCCAGGGGGGCGCAGATACGCAGTATTTT
D gene: -
CDR3 length: 13
V gene: TRBV30
clone size: -
J gene: TRBJ2-3

CDR3 protein: CASSGTGEVFF
CDR3 DNA: TGTGCCAGCAGCGGGACAGGAGAGGTTTTCTTT
D gene: TRBD1
CDR3 length: 11
V gene: TRBV9
clone size: -
J gene: TRBJ1-1

CDR3 protein: CASSPPGQLSEQYF
CDR3 DNA: TGTGCCAGCAGTCCCCCGGGCCAGCTTTCCGAGCAGTACTTC
D gene: -
CDR3 length: 14
V gene: TRBV28
clone size: -
J gene: TRBJ2-7

CDR3 protein: CASSAGQHLGPQHF
CDR3 DNA: TGTGCCAGCAGTGCGGGACAACACTTGGGGCCCCAGCATTTT
D gene: -
CDR3 length: 14
V gene: TRBV2
clone size: -
J gene: TRBJ1-5

CDR3 protein: CASSYRGPNTGELFF
CDR3 DNA: TGTGCCAGCAGTTACCGGGGGCCGAACACCGGGGAGCTGTTTTTT
D gene: -
CDR3 length: 15
V gene: TRBV6-2/TRBV6-3
clone size: -
J gene: TRBJ2-2

CDR3 protein: CASSSQPGGNTEAFF
CDR3 DNA: TGTGCCAGCAGCTCCCAGCCCGGGGGAAACACTGAAGCTTTCTTT
D gene: -
CDR3 length: 15
V gene: TRBV7-6
clone size: -
J gene: TRBJ1-1

CDR3 protein: CASSPRPISDTEAFF
CDR3 DNA: TGTGCCAGCAGCCCCAGGCCTATATCGGACACTGAAGCTTTCTTT
D gene: -
CDR3 length: 15
V gene: TRBV6-2/TRBV6-3
clone size: -
J gene: TRBJ1-1

CDR3 protein: CASSLGLAGGLPSSYEQYF
CDR3 DNA: TGTGCCAGCAGCTTAGGGCTAGCGGGAGGCCTCCCCTCCTCCTACGAGCAGTACTTC
D gene: TRBD2
CDR3 length: 19
V gene: TRBV7-8
clone size: -
J gene: TRBJ2-7

CDR3 protein: CASRTGGGKNTEAFF
CDR3 DNA: TGTGCCAGTAGGACTGGGGGCGGGAAGAACACTGAAGCTTTCTTT
D gene: -
CDR3 length: 15
V gene: TRBV19
clone size: -
J gene: TRBJ1-1

CDR3 protein: CASSSRRESTDTQYF
CDR3 DNA: TGTGCCAGCAGTTCTAGGCGGGAGTCGACAGATACGCAGTATTTT
D gene: TRBD2
CDR3 length: 15
V gene: TRBV6-4
clone size: -
J gene: TRBJ2-3

CDR3 protein: CASSPGTGSEKLFF
CDR3 DNA: TGTGCCAGCAGCCCCGGGACAGGGTCTGAAAAACTGTTTTTT
D gene: TRBD1
CDR3 length: 14
V gene: TRBV7-2
clone size: -
J gene: TRBJ1-4

CDR3 protein: CASKVYEGNEKLFF
CDR3 DNA: TGTGCCAGCAAAGTATACGAGGGTAATGAAAAACTGTTTTTT
D gene: -
CDR3 length: 14
V gene: TRBV6-5
clone size: -
J gene: TRBJ1-4

CDR3 protein: CASSAGTTDNSPLHF
CDR3 DNA: TGTGCCAGCAGCGCCGGGACAACGGATAATTCACCCCTCCACTTT
D gene: -
CDR3 length: 15
V gene: TRBV9
clone size: -
J gene: TRBJ1-6

CDR3 protein: CSASPVTSETYEQYF
CDR3 DNA: TGCAGTGCTAGTCCCGTGACTAGCGAGACCTACGAGCAGTACTTC
D gene: TRBD2
CDR3 length: 15
V gene: TRBV20-1
clone size: -
J gene: TRBJ2-7

CDR3 protein: CASSLLWRYNEQFF
CDR3 DNA: TGTGCCAGCAGCTTGCTTTGGCGGTACAATGAGCAGTTCTTC
D gene: -
CDR3 length: 14
V gene: TRBV5-6
clone size: few
J gene: TRBJ2-1

CDR3 protein: CASSEQGIRTEAFF
CDR3 DNA: TGTGCCAGCTCCGAACAGGGGATACGCACTGAAGCTTTCTTT
D gene: TRBD1
CDR3 length: 14
V gene: TRBV18
clone size: -
J gene: TRBJ1-1

CDR3 protein: CASSQEGVGNQPQHF
CDR3 DNA: TGTGCCAGCAGCCAAGAAGGTGTGGGCAATCAGCCCCAGCATTTT
D gene: -
CDR3 length: 15
V gene: TRBV3-1/TRBV3-2
clone size: -
J gene: TRBJ1-5

CDR3 protein: CASLTRGTVRGYTF
CDR3 DNA: TGTGCCAGCCTGACTAGGGGGACAGTACGTGGCTACACCTTC
D gene: TRBD1
CDR3 length: 14
V gene: TRBV28
clone size: few
J gene: TRBJ1-2

CDR3 protein: CASSPIGELFF
CDR3 DNA: TGTGCCAGCAGCCCCATCGGGGAGCTGTTTTTT
D gene: -
CDR3 length: 11
V gene: TRBV11-2
clone size: -
J gene: TRBJ2-2

CDR3 protein: CASSPGTDTQYF
CDR3 DNA: TGTGCCAGCAGCCCCGGCACAGATACGCAGTATTTT
D gene: -
CDR3 length: 12
V gene: TRBV3-1/TRBV3-2
clone size: once
J gene: TRBJ2-3

CDR3 protein: CASSLPGTQSYEQYF
CDR3 DNA: TGTGCCAGCAGTCTCCCAGGGACTCAGTCCTACGAGCAGTACTTC
D gene: -
CDR3 length: 15
V gene: TRBV5-4
clone size: -
J gene: TRBJ2-7